Presented here are 30 T cell receptor beta chains from one specimen sequenced in a study of T cells after yellow fever vaccination (dated by TCRdb to 2018 to 2020). The treatment or condition label on this specimen signifies: live attenuated yellow fever vaccine strain. Library generation was performed with 5' RACE. These reads were obtained on an Illumina NovaSeq 6000. The public reads were quality trimmed at Q25 with fastp and then assembled into clones with MiXCR by TCRdb, keeping productive beta chains. Merged by CDR3 protein, the rows form single entries marked with the most common genes and DNA. This sample gives 300,000 to 400,000 distinct CDR3 sequences in total; around an eighth of them show up just once. The biggest ten clones account for 3% to 4% of the sample. The specimen was CD4+ T cells sorted from PBMCs, collected 15 days after the yellow fever booster vaccination. The receptor set was obtained from a man younger than 35 who received the YFV17D yellow fever vaccine.

The rearrangement joins TRBV19 to TRBJ1-4; D gene ambiguous. CDR3 length: 13 residues. Germline loops: CDR1 LNHDA, CDR2 SQIVND (reference sequence). V was trimmed by 7 bases and J by 1 base, leaving 7 bases between them. CDR3 loop: CASKKGTNEKLFF. The CDR3 coding sequence is TGTGCCAGTAAGAAGGGAACTAATGAAAAACTGTTTTTT. The whole variable domain, remainder taken from reference TRBV19 and TRBJ1-4, is DGGITQSPKYLFRKEGQNVTLSCEQNLNHDAMYWYRQDPGQGLRLIYYSQIVNDFQKGDIAEGYSVSREKKESFPLTVTSAQKNPTAFYLCASKKGTNEKLFFGSGTQLSVL.

This clonotype was counted only a few times. This chain joins TRBV20-1 and TRBJ1-4; 7 nucleotides agree with TRBD1. The V gene's germline CDR1 is DFQATT and CDR2 SNEGSKA (reference sequence). The CDR3 length is 14 residues. Trimming at V came to 6 bases and at J to 7 bases, leaving 11 bases not matched to a gene. CDR3 protein: CSARRQGGGEKLFF. In DNA, the CDR3 is TGCAGTGCGAGAAGACAGGGTGGAGGTGAAAAACTGTTTTTT.

This clonotype occurred many times. The chain couples TRBV4-3 to TRBJ2-3, with 13 bases matching TRBD2. Germline lookup yields CDR1 LGHNA and CDR2 YSLEER. The CDR3 is made up of 18 amino acids. V was pared by 4 bases and J by 0 bases, with 7 bases of the junction left unmatched. The chain's CDR3 is CASSRGTSGVLSTDTQYF. DNA of the CDR3: TGCGCCAGCAGCCGAGGGACTAGCGGGGTACTTAGCACAGATACGCAGTATTTT.

The chain joins TRBV6-5 to TRBJ2-3; D not certain. The CDR3 is made up of 11 amino acids. The V end was cut by 9 bases, the J end by 4 bases, with 8 bases between. Germline V gene lookup returns CDR1 MNHEY and CDR2 SVGAGI. CDR3 loop: CASVLADTQYF. The CDR3 DNA sequence: TGTGCCAGTGTCTTAGCAGATACGCAGTATTTT.

The chain couples TRBV2 to TRBJ2-3; 10 bases agree with TRBD2. CDR1 and CDR2 (germline): SNHLY, FYNNEI. J gave up 4 bases and V 10 bases, and 5 bases lay outside the gene matches. The CDR3 consists of 13 residues. DNA of the CDR3: TGTGCCACCTCTCTAGCGGGGGCAGATACGCAGTATTTT. This encodes CATSLAGADTQYF.

This clonotype occurred a few times. V is TRBV4-2 and J is TRBJ2-7, with D tentatively TRBD1 or TRBD2 (5 bases each). The CDR3 runs to 14 residues. Germline CDR1 is LGHNA and CDR2 is YNFKEQ. V was clipped by 0 bases and J by 7 bases, with 13 bases between them. CDR3 amino acids: CASSQDPVEGEQYF. The CDR3 DNA reads TGTGCCAGCAGCCAAGATCCCGTCGAGGGGGAGCAGTACTTC.

This clonotype was recorded many times. The rearrangement links TRBV29-1 to TRBJ2-7, with D perhaps TRBD1 (6 bases). The CDR3 runs to 12 residues. Germline values: CDR1 SQVTM, CDR2 ANQGSEA. The CDR3: CSARTAFDEQYV. In DNA, the CDR3 is TGCAGTGCTCGGACAGCCTTTGACGAGCAGTACGTC.

This clonotype was recorded at least ten times. The genes are TRBV4-1 and TRBJ1-5; D remains ambiguous. CDR1 MGHRA and CDR2 YSYEKL come from the germline V gene. CDR3 length: 13 residues. The germline V and J ends were trimmed by 1 base and 2 bases, with 3 bases remaining between them. The CDR3 protein is CASSQVGNQPQHF. DNA of the CDR3: TGCGCCAGCAGCCAAGTGGGCAATCAGCCCCAGCATTTT.

This clonotype was observed a few times. This chain uses TRBV5-1 with TRBJ1-1; 7 nucleotides agree with TRBD1. CDR3 length: 14 amino acids. Germline CDR1 SGHRS, CDR2 YFSETQ. The V and J ends lost 3 bases and 4 bases, in that order; junction bases with no gene match: 6. The CDR3 nucleotides are TGCGCCAGCAGCTCCAGGGGGGAGATCACTGAAGCTTTCTTT. It encodes CASSSRGEITEAFF.

The V and J genes are TRBV9 and TRBJ2-1, with TRBD1 identical over 8 bases. CDR3 length: 16 amino acids. The V gene end was trimmed by 4 bases and the J gene end by 0 bases; junction bases not matched to a gene: 6. CDR1 is SGDLS, CDR2 YYNGEE, per germline. CDR3 bases: TGTGCCAGCAGCTTCCGACAGGGGTACTCCTACAATGAGCAGTTCTTC. Protein sequence: CASSFRQGYSYNEQFF.

This chain links TRBV7-6 with TRBJ2-3; 10 bases are shared with TRBD2. This CDR3 is 15 amino acids long. After removal of 4 bases from V and 5 bases from J, the junction contained 6 bases not matched to a gene. Germline CDR1 reads SGHVS; CDR2 reads FNYEAQ. In DNA, the CDR3 is TGTGCCAGCAGCTCGCCTAGCGGGGGAAAAGATACGCAGTATTTT. Translating gives CASSSPSGGKDTQYF.

This clonotype appeared a few times. The V gene is TRBV12-3 or TRBV12-4, the J gene TRBJ1-6, with D tentatively TRBD1 (6 bases). V lost 4 bases, J lost 7 bases, and 11 bases lay in between. The CDR3 consists of 14 residues. The CDR3 spells CASSSHRVNSPLHF. In nucleotides, the CDR3 is TGTGCCAGCAGTTCACACAGGGTGAATTCACCCCTCCACTTT.

This clonotype was detected a few times. This rearrangement joins TRBV5-5 to TRBJ2-5, with TRBD1 matching over 9 bases. The CDR3 consists of 15 residues. Germline CDR1 SGHKS, CDR2 YYEKEE (reference sequence). V gave up 5 bases and J gave up 4 bases; unmatched junction bases: 9. The CDR3 DNA reads TGTGCCAGCAGTCCCATAACGACAGGGGGAGAGACCCAGTACTTC. It codes for CASSPITTGGETQYF.

The chain carries TRBV7-2 and TRBJ1-2; D not certain. CDR1 and CDR2 (germline): SGHTA, FQGNSA. The CDR3 spans 14 residues. V was clipped by 5 bases and J by 8 bases, with 18 bases between them. The CDR3 DNA reads as TGTGCCAGCAGCCTCGGTGAGGGCCAGGTCGGCTACACCTTC. Translation: CASSLGEGQVGYTF.

As to this clonotype: The conserved phenylalanine or tryptophan normally closing the CDR3 is absent here, so this likely arose from a read error. The rearrangement links TRBV4-2 to TRBJ2-3; tentatively, D is TRBD1 (6 bases). The CDR3 sequence is 16 residues long. Germline CDR1 and CDR2: LGHNA and YNFKEQ. The V end lost 4 bases, the J end lost 0 bases, and 14 bases lay between the germline ends. Written as DNA, the CDR3 is TGTGCCAGCAGCCGATCGGACAGACTAAGCACAGATACGCAGTATTCT. It is translated as CASSRSDRLSTDTQYS.

This clonotype was seen only a few times. At one end, the junction sequence differs from germline, possibly due to a read error. This chain joins TRBV2 and TRBJ2-7; no reliable D call. The CDR3 runs 15 residues. The germline V gene has CDR1 SNHLY and CDR2 FYNNEI. The CDR3 coding sequence is TGTGCCAGCAGGGAAGGTTACGGACCCTTCTACGAGCAGTACTTC. This translates into CASREGYGPFYEQYF. Supplemented by reference TRBV2 and TRBJ2-7, the full variable domain reads EPEVTQTPSHQVTQMGQEVILRCVPISNHLYFYWYRQILGQKVEFLVSFYNNEISEKSEIFDDQFSVERPDGSNFTLKIRSTKLEDSAMYFCASREGYGPFYEQYFGPGTRLTVT.

This clonotype has a handful of counts. The rearrangement uses TRBV4-2 and TRBJ1-2; TRBD1 matches 9 bases. Germline CDR1 reads LGHNA; CDR2 reads YNFKEQ. The CDR3 is made up of 15 amino acids. Unmatched junction bases numbered 7, after V lost 3 bases and J lost 5 bases. Written as DNA, the CDR3 is TGTGCCAGCAGCCAGACCTCCGGGACAGGGTATGGCTACACCTTC. Its protein product is CASSQTSGTGYGYTF.

This clonotype occurred a few times. The chain is built from TRBV5-1 and TRBJ2-6; D unclear. The CDR3 consists of 15 residues. The germline V and J ends were trimmed by 1 base and 2 bases, with 7 bases remaining between them. Germline V gene lookup returns CDR1 SGHRS and CDR2 YFSETQ. CDR3 nucleotide sequence: TGCGCCAGCAGCTTGTTGGATCCTGGGGCCAACGTCCTGACTTTC. This codes for CASSLLDPGANVLTF.

This clonotype was seen only a few times. This rearrangement joins TRBV6-5 to TRBJ2-1; 9 bases match TRBD2. V dropped 7 bases and J dropped 7; count of bases not matched to a gene: 14. Germline V gives CDR1 MNHEY, CDR2 SVGAGI. CDR3 length equals 16 residues. The CDR3 DNA reads as TGTGCCAGCACCTCGGATGGGCTAGCGGGGATTAATGAGCAGTTCTTC. Residues: CASTSDGLAGINEQFF.

This clonotype appeared a few times. CDR3 sequence (DNA): TGCGCCAGCAGCATCCCATTGGTACAGGGGGCGGATGGCTACACCTTC. Its translation is CASSIPLVQGADGYTF. The chain couples TRBV5-1 to TRBJ1-2, with 9 bases lining up with TRBD1. CDR3 length: 16 amino acids. Germline loops: CDR1 SGHRS, CDR2 YFSETQ. J lost 6 bases, V lost 4 bases, and 13 bases had no gene match.

V usage is TRBV20-1 and J usage is TRBJ1-1; 9 positions agree with TRBD1. Unmatched junction bases numbered 8, after V lost 4 bases and J lost 2 bases. Germline V gene lookup returns CDR1 DFQATT and CDR2 SNEGSKA (reference sequence). This CDR3 comprises 15 residues. The CDR3 nucleotides read TGCAGTGCTAAGATAACAGGGGGCGCAAACACTGAAGCTTTCTTT. Protein product: CSAKITGGANTEAFF.

This clonotype was seen at least ten times. The chain links TRBV12-3 or TRBV12-4 to TRBJ2-3, with 7 positions matching TRBD2. This CDR3 comprises 14 residues. Trimming cost V 2 bases and J 7 bases; bases outside gene matches: 6. CDR3 DNA: TGTGCCAGCAGTTTACTGACTAGCTCTCATACGCAGTATTTT. Residues: CASSLLTSSHTQYF.

This clonotype has just a few counts. The chain has TRBV18 and TRBJ2-5; 10 bases are a match to TRBD2. Germline V gives CDR1 KGHSH, CDR2 LQKENI. V gave up 3 bases and J gave up 2 bases; unmatched junction bases: 9. The CDR3 has 17 residues. The CDR3 reads CASSPQLAGATQETQYF. The CDR3 bases are TGTGCCAGCTCACCCCAGCTAGCGGGGGCCACTCAAGAGACCCAGTACTTC.

The gene calls are TRBV27 and TRBJ1-3; D perhaps matches TRBD1 (6 bases). Deletions cut 3 bases from V and 0 bases from J, with 9 bases between. Germline V gene lookup returns CDR1 MNHEY and CDR2 SMNVEV (reference sequence). The CDR3 is 15 residues long. CDR3 sequence: CASSFTGLSGNTIYF. The CDR3 nucleotides read TGTGCCAGCAGTTTTACAGGGCTCTCTGGAAACACCATATATTTT.

This clonotype was counted many times. The chain carries TRBV6-1 and TRBJ2-5; 7 nucleotides line up with TRBD1. The length of the CDR3 is 17 residues. Germline values: CDR1 MNHNS, CDR2 SASEGT. V gave up 6 bases and J gave up 3 bases; unmatched junction bases: 16. The CDR3 loop is CASRAILQGLGEETQYF. In DNA form, the CDR3 reads TGTGCCAGCAGAGCCATTTTACAGGGGCTTGGGGAAGAGACCCAGTACTTC.

This chain connects TRBV18 to TRBJ1-3, with D maybe TRBD1 (5 bases). The CDR3 contains 14 residues. Looked up from germline, CDR1 is KGHSH and CDR2 is LQKENI. The V and J ends lost 2 bases and 3 bases respectively, with 8 bases between them. CDR3 coding DNA: TGTGCCAGCTCACCATCAGGGAATGGAAACACCATATATTTT. Translation: CASSPSGNGNTIYF.

The chain uses TRBV7-2 and TRBJ1-1; TRBD1 matches at 8 bases. Losses at the gene ends were 5 bases for V and 5 bases for J; bases not matched to a gene: 7. Germline-derived CDR1 and CDR2 are SGHTA and FQGNSA. The CDR3 loop spans 14 amino acids. In DNA form, the CDR3 reads TGTGCCAGCAGCGAGCGACAGGGGAGAACTGAAGCTTTCTTT. The encoded protein is CASSERQGRTEAFF.

The chain recombines TRBV9 with TRBJ2-3; D call uncertain. The CDR3 consists of 15 residues. The germline CDR1 and CDR2 sequences are SGDLS and YYNGEE. V dropped 0 bases and J dropped 7 bases, with 15 bases sitting between them. CDR3 protein: CASSVAPVRLHTQYF. CDR3 nucleotides: TGTGCCAGCAGCGTAGCCCCCGTCCGTCTCCATACGCAGTATTTT.

This clonotype was observed at least ten times. The chain recombines TRBV3-1 with TRBJ1-1; D is unclear. V was shortened by 5 bases and J by 1 base, with 5 bases between the two germline ends. The CDR3 spans 12 residues. Per the germline V gene, CDR1 is LGHDT and CDR2 is YNNKEL (reference sequence). The CDR3 spells CASSWENTEAFF. CDR3 nucleotides: TGTGCCAGCAGCTGGGAGAACACTGAAGCTTTCTTT. Using reference TRBV3-1 and TRBJ1-1 for the parts outside the CDR3, the full variable domain is DTAVSQTPKYLVTQMGNDKSIKCEQNLGHDTMYWYKQDSKKFLKIMFSYNNKELIINETVPNRFSPKSPDKAHLNLHINSLELGDSAVYFCASSWENTEAFFGQGTRLTVV.

There are a few counts of this clonotype. V is TRBV18 and J is TRBJ2-5; 11 nucleotides match TRBD2. The germline V gene encodes CDR1 KGHSH and CDR2 LQKENI. V lost 3 bases to trimming and J lost 5 bases; unmatched junction nucleotides: 8. The CDR3 contains 16 residues. CDR3 DNA: TGTGCCAGCTCACCGCCGCTAGCGGGGGGCGGTGAGACCCAGTACTTC. Translated, it gives CASSPPLAGGGETQYF.